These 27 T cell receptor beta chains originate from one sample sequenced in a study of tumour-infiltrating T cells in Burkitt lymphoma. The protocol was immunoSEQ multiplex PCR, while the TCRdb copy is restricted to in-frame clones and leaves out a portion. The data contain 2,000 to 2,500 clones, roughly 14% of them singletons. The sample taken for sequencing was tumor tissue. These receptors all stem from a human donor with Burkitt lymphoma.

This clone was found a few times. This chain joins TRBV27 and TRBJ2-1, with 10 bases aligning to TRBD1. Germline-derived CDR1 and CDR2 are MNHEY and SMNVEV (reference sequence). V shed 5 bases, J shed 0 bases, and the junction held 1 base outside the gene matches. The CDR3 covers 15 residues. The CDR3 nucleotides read TGTGCCAGCAGTGGACAGGGGGGCTCCTACAATGAGCAGTTCTTC. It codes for CASSGQGGSYNEQFF.

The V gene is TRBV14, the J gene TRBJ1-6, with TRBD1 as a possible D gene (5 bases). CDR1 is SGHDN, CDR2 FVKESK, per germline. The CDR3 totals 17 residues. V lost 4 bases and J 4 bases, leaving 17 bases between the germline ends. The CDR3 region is CASSLDLPGRYNSPLHF. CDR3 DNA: TGTGCCAGCAGCCTCGACCTTCCGGGACGGTATAATTCACCCCTCCACTTT. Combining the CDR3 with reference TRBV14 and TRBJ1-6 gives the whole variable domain EAGVTQFPSHSVIEKGQTVTLRCDPISGHDNLYWYRRVMGKEIKFLLHFVKESKQDESGMPNNRFLAERTGGTYSTLKVQPAELEDSGVYFCASSLDLPGRYNSPLHFGNGTRLTVT.

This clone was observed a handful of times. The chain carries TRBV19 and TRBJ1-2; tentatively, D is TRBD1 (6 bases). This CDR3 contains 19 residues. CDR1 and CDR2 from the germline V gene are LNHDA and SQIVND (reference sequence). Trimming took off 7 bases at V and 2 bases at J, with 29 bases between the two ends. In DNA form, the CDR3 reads TGTGCCAGTACCCCCCGTTTGTTGGGGGGGCGCGGGCGGAACTATGGCTACACCTTC. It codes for CASTPRLLGGRGRNYGYTF.

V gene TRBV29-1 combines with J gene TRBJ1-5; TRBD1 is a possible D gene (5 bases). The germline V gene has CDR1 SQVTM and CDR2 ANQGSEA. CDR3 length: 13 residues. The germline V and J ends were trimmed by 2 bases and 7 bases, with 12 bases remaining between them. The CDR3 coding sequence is TGCAGCGTTGAAAATGGGGCAGGGCAGCCCCAGCATTTT. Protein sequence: CSVENGAGQPQHF.

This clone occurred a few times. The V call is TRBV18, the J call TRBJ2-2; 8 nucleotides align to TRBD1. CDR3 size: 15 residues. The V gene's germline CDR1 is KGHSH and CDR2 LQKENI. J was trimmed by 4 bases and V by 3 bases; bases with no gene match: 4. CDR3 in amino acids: CASSPTGDSTGELFF. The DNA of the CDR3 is TGTGCCAGCTCACCGACAGGGGATTCCACCGGGGAGCTGTTTTTT.

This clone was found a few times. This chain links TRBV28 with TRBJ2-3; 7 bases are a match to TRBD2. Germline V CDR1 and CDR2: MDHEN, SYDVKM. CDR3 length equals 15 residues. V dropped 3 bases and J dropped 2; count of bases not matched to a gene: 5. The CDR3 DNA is TGTGCCAGCAGTTTGGGGACTACGTACACAGATACGCAGTATTTT. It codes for CASSLGTTYTDTQYF.

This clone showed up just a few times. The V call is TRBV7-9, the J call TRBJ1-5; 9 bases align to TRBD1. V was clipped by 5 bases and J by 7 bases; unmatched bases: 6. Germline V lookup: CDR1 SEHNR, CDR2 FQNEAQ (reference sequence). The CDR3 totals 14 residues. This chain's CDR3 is CASSPTGGDQPQHF. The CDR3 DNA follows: TGTGCCAGCAGCCCAACAGGGGGCGACCAGCCCCAGCATTTT.

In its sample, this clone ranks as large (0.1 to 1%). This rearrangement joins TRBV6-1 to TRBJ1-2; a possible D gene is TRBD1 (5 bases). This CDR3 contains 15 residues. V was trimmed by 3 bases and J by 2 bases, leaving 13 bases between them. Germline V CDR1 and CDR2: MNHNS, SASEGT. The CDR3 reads CASSERGLGNYGYTF. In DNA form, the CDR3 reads TGTGCCAGCAGTGAGAGGGGTCTGGGGAACTATGGCTACACCTTC.

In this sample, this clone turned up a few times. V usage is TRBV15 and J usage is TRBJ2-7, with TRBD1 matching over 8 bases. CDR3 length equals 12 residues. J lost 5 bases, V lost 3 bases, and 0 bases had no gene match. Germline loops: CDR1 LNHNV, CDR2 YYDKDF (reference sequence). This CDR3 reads CATSRDRDEQYF. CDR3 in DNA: TGTGCCACCAGCAGGGACAGGGACGAGCAGTACTTC.

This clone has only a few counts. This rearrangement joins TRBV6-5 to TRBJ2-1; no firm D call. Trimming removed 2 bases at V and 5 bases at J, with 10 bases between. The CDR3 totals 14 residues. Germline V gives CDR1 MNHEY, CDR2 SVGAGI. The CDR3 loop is CASSYALRNNEQFF. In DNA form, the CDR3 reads TGTGCCAGCAGTTACGCCCTTAGGAACAATGAGCAGTTCTTC.

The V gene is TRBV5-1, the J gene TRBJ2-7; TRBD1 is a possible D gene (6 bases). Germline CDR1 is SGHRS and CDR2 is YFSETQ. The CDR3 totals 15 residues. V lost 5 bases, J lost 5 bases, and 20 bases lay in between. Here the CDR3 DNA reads TGCGCCAGCAGAACGGCCGGGACAAGGAACGACGAGCAGTACTTC. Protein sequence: CASRTAGTRNDEQYF.

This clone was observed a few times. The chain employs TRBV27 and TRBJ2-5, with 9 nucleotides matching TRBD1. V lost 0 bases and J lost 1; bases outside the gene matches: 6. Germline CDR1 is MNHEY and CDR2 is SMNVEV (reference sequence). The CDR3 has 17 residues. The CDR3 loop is CASSLSQNRGPQETQYF. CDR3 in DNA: TGTGCCAGCAGTTTATCACAAAACAGGGGGCCCCAAGAGACCCAGTACTTC.

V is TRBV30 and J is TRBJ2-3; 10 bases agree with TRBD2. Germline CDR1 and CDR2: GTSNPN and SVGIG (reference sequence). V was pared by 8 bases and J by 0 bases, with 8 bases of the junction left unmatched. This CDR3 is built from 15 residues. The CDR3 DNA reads TGTGCCCGCAGCCGGACTAGCGGAAGCACAGATACGCAGTATTTT. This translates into CARSRTSGSTDTQYF.

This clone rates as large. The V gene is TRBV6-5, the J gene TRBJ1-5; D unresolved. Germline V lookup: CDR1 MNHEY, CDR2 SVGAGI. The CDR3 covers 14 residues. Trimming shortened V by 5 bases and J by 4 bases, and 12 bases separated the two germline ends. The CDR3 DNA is TGTGCCAGCAGTCCCCTGTGGGGTAATCAGCCCCAGCATTTT. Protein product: CASSPLWGNQPQHF.

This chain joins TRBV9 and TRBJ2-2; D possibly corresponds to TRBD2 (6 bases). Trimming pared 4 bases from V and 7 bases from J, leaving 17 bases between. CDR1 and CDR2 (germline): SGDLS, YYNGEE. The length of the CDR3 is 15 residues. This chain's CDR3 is CASSPSLGGGGELFF. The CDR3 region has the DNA TGTGCCAGCAGCCCGTCTCTCGGGGGAGGCGGGGAGCTGTTTTTT.

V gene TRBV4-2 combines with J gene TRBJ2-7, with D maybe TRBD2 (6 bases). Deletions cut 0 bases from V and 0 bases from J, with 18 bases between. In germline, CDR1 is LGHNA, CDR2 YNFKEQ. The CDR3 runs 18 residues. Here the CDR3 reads CASSQDPLAGPISYEQYF. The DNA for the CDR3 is TGTGCCAGCAGCCAAGATCCCCTGGCGGGGCCAATCTCCTACGAGCAGTACTTC.

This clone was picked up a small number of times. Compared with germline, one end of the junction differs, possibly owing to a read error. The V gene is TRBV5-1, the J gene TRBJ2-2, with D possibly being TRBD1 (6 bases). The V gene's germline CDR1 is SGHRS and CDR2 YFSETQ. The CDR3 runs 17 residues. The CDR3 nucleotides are TGCGCTAGCAGCATCGGACAGCGAGTAATGAACACCGGGGAGCTGTTTTTT. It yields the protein CASSIGQRVMNTGELFF.

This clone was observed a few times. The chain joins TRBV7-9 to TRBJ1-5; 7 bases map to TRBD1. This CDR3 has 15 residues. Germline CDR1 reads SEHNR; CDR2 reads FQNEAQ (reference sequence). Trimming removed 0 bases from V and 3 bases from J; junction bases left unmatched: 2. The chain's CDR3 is CASSLATGVNQPQHF. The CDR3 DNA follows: TGTGCCAGCAGCTTAGCCACAGGGGTCAATCAGCCCCAGCATTTT.

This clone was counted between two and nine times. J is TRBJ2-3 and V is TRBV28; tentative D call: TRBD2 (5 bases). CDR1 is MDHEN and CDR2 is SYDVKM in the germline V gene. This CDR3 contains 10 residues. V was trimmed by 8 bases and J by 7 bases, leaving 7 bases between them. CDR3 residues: CASGRNTQYF. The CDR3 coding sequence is TGTGCCAGCGGGAGAAATACGCAGTATTTT.

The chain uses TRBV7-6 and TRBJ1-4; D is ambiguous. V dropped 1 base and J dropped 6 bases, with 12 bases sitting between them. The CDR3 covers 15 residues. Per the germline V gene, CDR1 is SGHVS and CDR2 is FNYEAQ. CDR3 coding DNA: TGTGCCAGCAGCTTAGTGGCGGGTAGTGATGAAAAACTGTTTTTT. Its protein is CASSLVAGSDEKLFF.

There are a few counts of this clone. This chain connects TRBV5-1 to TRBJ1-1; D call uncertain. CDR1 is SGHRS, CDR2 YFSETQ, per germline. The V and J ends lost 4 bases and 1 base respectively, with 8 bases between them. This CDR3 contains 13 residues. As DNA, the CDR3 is TGCGCCAGCAGCGTCGACAAGAACACTGAAGCTTTCTTT. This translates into CASSVDKNTEAFF.

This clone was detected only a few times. For the CDR3, the DNA is TGTGCCAGCCAACTTGGAGTGACTGAAGCTTTCTTT. Encoded protein: CASQLGVTEAFF. The chain links TRBV6-1 to TRBJ1-1; D uncertain. Germline CDR1 reads MNHNS; CDR2 reads SASEGT. The length of the CDR3 is 12 residues. Trimming shortened V by 8 bases and J by 5 bases, and 12 bases separated the two germline ends.

In nucleotides, the CDR3 is TGTGCCAGCTCACCCTCGGCAGGAGAAGGCACCATATATTTT. Translating gives CASSPSAGEGTIYF. This sequence joins TRBV18 and TRBJ1-3, with unresolved D. Germline CDR1 reads KGHSH; CDR2 reads LQKENI. The V gene lost 3 bases and the J gene lost 9 bases, with 15 bases spanning the gap. The CDR3 spans 14 residues.

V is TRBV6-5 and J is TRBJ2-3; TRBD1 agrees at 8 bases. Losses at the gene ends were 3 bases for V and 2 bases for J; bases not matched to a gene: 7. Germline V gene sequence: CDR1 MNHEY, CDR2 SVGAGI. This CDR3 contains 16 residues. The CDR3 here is CASSYFGQGLTDTQYF. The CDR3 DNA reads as TGTGCCAGCAGTTATTTTGGACAGGGTCTCACAGATACGCAGTATTTT.

The CDR3 nucleotides are TGTGCCAGCAGCGTAGTGACGGGAGCGGGAGATACGCAGTATTTT. Translated, it gives CASSVVTGAGDTQYF. The rearrangement uses TRBV9 and TRBJ2-3; D might be TRBD2 (6 bases). Germline V gives CDR1 SGDLS, CDR2 YYNGEE. The CDR3 length is 15 residues. The V end was cut by 0 bases, the J end by 5 bases, with 13 bases between.

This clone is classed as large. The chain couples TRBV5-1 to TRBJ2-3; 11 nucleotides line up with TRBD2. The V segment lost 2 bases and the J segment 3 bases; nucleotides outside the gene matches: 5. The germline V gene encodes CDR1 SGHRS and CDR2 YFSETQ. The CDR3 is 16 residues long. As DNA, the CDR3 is TGCGCCAGCAGCTTTGGGGCTAGCGGGAGGACAGATACGCAGTATTTT. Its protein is CASSFGASGRTDTQYF.

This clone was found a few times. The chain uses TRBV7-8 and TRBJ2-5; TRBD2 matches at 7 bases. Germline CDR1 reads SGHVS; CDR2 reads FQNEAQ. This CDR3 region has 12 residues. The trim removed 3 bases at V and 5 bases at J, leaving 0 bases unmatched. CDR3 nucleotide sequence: TGTGCCAGCAGCTTTAGCGGGGAGACCCAGTACTTC. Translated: CASSFSGETQYF.